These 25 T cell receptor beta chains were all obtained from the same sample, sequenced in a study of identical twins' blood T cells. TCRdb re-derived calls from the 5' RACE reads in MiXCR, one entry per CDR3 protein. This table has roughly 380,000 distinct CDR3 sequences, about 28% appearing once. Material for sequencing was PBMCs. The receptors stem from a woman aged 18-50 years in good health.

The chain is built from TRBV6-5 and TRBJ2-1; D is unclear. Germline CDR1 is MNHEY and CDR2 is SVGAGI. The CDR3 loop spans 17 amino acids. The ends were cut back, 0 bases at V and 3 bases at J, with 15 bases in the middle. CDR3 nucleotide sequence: TGTGCCAGCAGTTACTCGTTCCAGGCAGTTTACTACAATGAGCAGTTCTTC. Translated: CASSYSFQAVYYNEQFF.

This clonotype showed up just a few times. The CDR3 protein is CASSSRDRGYTEAFF. In DNA form, the CDR3 reads TGTGCCAGCAGTAGCCGGGACAGGGGGTACACTGAAGCTTTCTTT. This rearrangement joins TRBV12-3 or TRBV12-4 to TRBJ1-1, with 11 bases matching TRBD1. Unmatched junction bases numbered 5, after V lost 5 bases and J lost 3 bases. This CDR3 contains 15 residues.

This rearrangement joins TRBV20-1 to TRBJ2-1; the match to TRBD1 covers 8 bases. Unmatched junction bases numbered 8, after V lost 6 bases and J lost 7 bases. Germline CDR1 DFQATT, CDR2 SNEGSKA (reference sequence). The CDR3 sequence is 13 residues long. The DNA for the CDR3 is TGCAGTGCCGGGGACAGGTCCGTTAATGAGCAGTTCTTC. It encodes CSAGDRSVNEQFF.

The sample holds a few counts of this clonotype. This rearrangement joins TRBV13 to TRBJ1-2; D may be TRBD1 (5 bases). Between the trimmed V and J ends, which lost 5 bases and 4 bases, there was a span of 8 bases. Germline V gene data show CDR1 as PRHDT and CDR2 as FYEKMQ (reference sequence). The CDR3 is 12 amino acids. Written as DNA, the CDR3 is TGTGCCAGCAGCCGGACACGCTATGGCTACACCTTC. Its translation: CASSRTRYGYTF.

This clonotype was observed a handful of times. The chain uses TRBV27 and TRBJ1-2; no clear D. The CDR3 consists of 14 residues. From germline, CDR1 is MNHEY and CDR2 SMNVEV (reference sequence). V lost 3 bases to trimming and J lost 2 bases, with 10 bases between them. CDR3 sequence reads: CASSFSRPNYGYTF. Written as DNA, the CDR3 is TGTGCCAGCAGTTTTTCTCGACCGAACTATGGCTACACCTTC.

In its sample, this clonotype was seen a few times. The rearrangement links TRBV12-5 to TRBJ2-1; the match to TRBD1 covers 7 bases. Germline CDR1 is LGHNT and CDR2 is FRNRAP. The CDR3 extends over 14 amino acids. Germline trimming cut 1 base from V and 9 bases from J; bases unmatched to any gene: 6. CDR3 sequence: CASGLGSSGGEQFF. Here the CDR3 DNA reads TGTGCTAGTGGTTTGGGCTCATCAGGGGGTGAGCAGTTCTTC. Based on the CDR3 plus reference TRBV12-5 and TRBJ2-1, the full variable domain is DARVTQTPRHKVTEMGQEVTMRCQPILGHNTVFWYRQTMMQGLELLAYFRNRAPLDDSGMPKDRFSAEMPDATLATLKIQPSEPRDSAVYFCASGLGSSGGEQFFGPGTRLTVL.

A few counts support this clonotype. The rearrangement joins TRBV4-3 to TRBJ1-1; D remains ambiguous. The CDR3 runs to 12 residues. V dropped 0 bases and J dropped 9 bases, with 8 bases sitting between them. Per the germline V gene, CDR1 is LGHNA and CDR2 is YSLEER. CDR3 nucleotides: TGCGCCAGCAGCCAAGAACGGAGTCAAGCTTTCTTT. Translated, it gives CASSQERSQAFF.

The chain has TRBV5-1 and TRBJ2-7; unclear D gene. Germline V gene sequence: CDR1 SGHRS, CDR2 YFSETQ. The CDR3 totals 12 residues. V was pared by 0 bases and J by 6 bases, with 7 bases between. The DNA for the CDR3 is TGCGCCAGCAGCTTGGACCCGGGCGAGCAGTACTTC. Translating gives CASSLDPGEQYF.

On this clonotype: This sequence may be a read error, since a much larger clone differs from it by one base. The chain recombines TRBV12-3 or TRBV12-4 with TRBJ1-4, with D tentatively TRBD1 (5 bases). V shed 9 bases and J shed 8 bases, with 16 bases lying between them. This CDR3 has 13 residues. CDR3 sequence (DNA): TGTGCCAGAAGGCCGGACATAGGGGAAAAACTGTTTTTT. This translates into CARRPDIGEKLFF.

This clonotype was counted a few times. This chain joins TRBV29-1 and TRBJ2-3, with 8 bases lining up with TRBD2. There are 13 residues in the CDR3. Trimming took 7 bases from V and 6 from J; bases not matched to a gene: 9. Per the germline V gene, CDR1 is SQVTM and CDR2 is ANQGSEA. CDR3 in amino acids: CSATGGARDTQYF. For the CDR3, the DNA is TGCAGCGCAACCGGGGGGGCAAGGGATACGCAGTATTTT.

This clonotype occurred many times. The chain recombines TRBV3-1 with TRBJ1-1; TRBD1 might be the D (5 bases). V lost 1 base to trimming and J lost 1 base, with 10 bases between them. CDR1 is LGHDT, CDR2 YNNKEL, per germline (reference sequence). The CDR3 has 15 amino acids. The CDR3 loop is CASSQVNRPNTEAFF. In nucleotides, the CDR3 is TGTGCCAGCAGCCAAGTTAACAGGCCGAACACTGAAGCTTTCTTT.

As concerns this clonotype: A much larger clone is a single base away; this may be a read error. CDR3 bases: TGCGCCAGCAGCTCCTCCGGGACAGGGTTTTACAATGAGCAGTTATTC. It specifies CASSSSGTGFYNEQLF. The chain has TRBV5-1 and TRBJ2-1; TRBD1 agrees at 9 bases. Germline V lookup: CDR1 SGHRS, CDR2 YFSETQ. CDR3 length equals 16 residues.

CDR3 nucleotide sequence: TGTGCTAGTGGTTTGTCCCGCGGGCCCCAGCATTTT. Translating it yields CASGLSRGPQHF. The V and J genes are TRBV12-5 and TRBJ1-5; the D is unclear. The V end lost 2 bases, the J end lost 9 bases, and 8 bases lay between the germline ends. CDR3 length: 12 amino acids. CDR1 LGHNT and CDR2 FRNRAP come from the germline V gene.

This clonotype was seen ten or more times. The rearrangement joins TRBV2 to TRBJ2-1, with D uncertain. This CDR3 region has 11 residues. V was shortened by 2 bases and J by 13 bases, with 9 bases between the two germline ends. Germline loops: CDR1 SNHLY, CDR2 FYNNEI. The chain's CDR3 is CASSESSIQFF. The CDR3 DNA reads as TGTGCCAGCAGTGAATCAAGTATACAGTTCTTC.

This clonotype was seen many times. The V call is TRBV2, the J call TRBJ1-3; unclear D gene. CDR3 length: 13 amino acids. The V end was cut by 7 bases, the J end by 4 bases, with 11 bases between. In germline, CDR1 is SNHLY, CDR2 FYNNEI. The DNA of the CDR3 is TGTGCCAGCACTCGGTTACTCGGAAACACCATATATTTT. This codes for CASTRLLGNTIYF.

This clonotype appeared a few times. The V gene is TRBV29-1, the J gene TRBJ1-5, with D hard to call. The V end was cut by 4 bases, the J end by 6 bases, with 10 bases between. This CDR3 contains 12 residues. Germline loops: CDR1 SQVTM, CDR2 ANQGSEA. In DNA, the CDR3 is TGCAGCGTTGGAGATCGCGCTCAGCCCCAGCATTTT. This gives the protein CSVGDRAQPQHF. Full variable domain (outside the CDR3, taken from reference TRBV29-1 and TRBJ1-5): SAVISQKPSRDICQRGTSLTIQCQVDSQVTMMFWYRQQPGQSLTLIATANQGSEATYESGFVIDKFPISRPNLTFSTLTVSNMSPEDSSIYLCSVGDRAQPQHFGDGTRLSIL.

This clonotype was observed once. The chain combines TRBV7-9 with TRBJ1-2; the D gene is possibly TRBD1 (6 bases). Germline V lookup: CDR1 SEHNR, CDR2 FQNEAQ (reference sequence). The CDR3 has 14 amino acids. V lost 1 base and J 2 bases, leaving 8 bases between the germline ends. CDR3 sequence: CASSLEGENYGYTF. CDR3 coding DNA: TGTGCCAGCAGCTTAGAGGGGGAAAACTATGGCTACACCTTC. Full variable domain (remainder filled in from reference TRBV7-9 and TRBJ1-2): DTGVSQNPRHKITKRGQNVTFRCDPISEHNRLYWYRQTLGQGPEFLTYFQNEAQLEKSRLLSDRFSAERPKGSFSTLEIQRTEQGDSAMYLCASSLEGENYGYTFGSGTRLTVV.

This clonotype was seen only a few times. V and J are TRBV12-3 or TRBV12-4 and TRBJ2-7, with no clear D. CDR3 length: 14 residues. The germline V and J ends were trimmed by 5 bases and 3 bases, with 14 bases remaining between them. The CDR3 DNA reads TGTGCCAGCAGTGCTCCAAAGTACTTCTACGAGCAGTACTTC. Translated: CASSAPKYFYEQYF.

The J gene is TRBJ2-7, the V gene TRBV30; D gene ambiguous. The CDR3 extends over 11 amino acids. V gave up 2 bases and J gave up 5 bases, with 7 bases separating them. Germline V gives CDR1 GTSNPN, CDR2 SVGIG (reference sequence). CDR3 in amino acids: CAWSISHEQYF. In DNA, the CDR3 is TGTGCCTGGAGTATAAGCCACGAGCAGTACTTC. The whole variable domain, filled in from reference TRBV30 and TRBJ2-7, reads SQTIHQWPATLVQPVGSPLSLECTVEGTSNPNLYWYRQAAGRGLQLLFYSVGIGQISSEVPQNLSASRPQDRQFILSSKKLLLSDSGFYLCAWSISHEQYFGPGTRLTVT.

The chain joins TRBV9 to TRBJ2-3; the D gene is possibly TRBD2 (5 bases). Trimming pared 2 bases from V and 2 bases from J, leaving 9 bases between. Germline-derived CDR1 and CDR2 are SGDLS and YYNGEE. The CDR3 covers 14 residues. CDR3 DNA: TGTGCCAGCAGCGTGGAGGACCCCACAGATACGCAGTATTTT. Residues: CASSVEDPTDTQYF. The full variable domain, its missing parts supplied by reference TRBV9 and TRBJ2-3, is DSGVTQTPKHLITATGQRVTLRCSPRSGDLSVYWYQQSLDQGLQFLIQYYNGEERAKGNILERFSAQQFPDLHSELNLSSLELGDSALYFCASSVEDPTDTQYFGPGTRLTVL.

The CDR3 coding sequence is TGCGCCAGCAGCCAAGATGGGAGGGTGCCTACAGATACGCAGTATTTT. It codes for CASSQDGRVPTDTQYF. This sequence joins TRBV4-3 and TRBJ2-3; 7 bases align to TRBD2. The CDR3 runs 16 residues. The germline V gene has CDR1 LGHNA and CDR2 YSLEER. The ends lost 0 bases at V and 3 bases at J; junction bases unmatched: 6.

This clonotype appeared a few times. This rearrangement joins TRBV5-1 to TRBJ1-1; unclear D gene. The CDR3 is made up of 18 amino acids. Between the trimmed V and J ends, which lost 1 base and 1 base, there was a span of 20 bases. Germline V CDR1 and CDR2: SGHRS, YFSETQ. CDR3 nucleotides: TGCGCCAGCAGCTTGAGAGCGGCAGTAACACTCCCGAACACTGAAGCTTTCTTT. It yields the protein CASSLRAAVTLPNTEAFF.

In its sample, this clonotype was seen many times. CDR3 amino acids: CASSLNGMNTEAFF. Written as DNA, the CDR3 is TGTGCCAGCAGCTTAAATGGGATGAACACTGAAGCTTTCTTT. The chain employs TRBV11-2 and TRBJ1-1, with unresolved D. V was clipped by 2 bases and J by 0 bases, with 7 bases between them. This CDR3 has 14 residues. Germline lookup yields CDR1 SGHAT and CDR2 FQNNGV.

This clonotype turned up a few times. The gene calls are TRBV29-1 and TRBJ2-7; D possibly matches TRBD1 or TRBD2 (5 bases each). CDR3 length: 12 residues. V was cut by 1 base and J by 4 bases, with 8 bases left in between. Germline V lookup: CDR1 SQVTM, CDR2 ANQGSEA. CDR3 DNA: TGCAGCGTTGAAGTGAGGGGATACGAGCAGTACTTC. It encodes CSVEVRGYEQYF.

Written as DNA, the CDR3 is TGTGCCAGTAGTATAGTGGGGGCCAGGGAGCTGTTTTTT. This gives the protein CASSIVGARELFF. V usage is TRBV19 and J usage is TRBJ2-2, with D possibly TRBD1 on 6 matching bases. Germline V gene sequence: CDR1 LNHDA, CDR2 SQIVND (reference sequence). The germline V and J ends were trimmed by 1 base and 9 bases, with 9 bases remaining between them. The CDR3 is 13 residues long.